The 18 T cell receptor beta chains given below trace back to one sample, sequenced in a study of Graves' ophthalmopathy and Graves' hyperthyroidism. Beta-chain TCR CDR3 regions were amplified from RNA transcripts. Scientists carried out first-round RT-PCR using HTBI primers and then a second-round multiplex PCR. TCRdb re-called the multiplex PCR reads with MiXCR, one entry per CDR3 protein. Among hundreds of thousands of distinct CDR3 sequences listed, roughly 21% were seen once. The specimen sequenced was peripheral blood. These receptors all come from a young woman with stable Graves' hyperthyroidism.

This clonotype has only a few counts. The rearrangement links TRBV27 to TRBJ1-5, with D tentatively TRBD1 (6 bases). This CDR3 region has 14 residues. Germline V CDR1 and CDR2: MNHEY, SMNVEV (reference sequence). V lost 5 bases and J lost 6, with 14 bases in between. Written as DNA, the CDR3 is TGTGCCAGCAGTCTACAGGGTTTAGGTCAGCCCCAGCATTTT. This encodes CASSLQGLGQPQHF.

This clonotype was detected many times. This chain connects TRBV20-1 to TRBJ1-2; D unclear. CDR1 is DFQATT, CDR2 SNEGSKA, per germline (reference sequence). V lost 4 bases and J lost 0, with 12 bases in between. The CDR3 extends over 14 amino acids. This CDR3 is CSATKDATNYGYTF. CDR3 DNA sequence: TGCAGTGCTACGAAGGACGCAACTAACTATGGCTACACCTTC.

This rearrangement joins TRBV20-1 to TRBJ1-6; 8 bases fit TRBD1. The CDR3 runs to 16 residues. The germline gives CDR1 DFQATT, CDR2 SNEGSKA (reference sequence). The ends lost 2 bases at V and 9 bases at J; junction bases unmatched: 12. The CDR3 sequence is CSARMTGAVFTSPLHF. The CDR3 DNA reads TGCAGTGCTAGAATGACAGGGGCAGTTTTTACTTCACCCCTCCACTTT.

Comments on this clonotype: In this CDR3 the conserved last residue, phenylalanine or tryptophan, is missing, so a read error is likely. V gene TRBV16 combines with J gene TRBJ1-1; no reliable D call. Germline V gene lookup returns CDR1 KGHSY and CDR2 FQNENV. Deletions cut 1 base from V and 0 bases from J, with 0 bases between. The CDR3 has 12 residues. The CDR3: CASSQLNTEAFY. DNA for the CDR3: TGTGCCAGCAGCCAATTGAACACTGAAGCTTTCTAT.

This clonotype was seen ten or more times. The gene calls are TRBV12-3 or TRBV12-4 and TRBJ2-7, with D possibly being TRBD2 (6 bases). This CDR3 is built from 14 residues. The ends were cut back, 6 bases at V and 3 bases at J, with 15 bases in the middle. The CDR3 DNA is TGTGCCAGCAGGGACCACGGGGACTTCTACGAGCAGTACTTC. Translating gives CASRDHGDFYEQYF.

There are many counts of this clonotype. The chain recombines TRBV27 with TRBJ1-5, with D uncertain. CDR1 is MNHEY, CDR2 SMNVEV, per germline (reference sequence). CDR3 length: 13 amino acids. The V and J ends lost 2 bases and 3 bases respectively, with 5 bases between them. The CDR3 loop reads CASSLQINQPQHF. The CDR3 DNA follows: TGTGCCAGCAGTTTACAGATCAATCAGCCCCAGCATTTT.

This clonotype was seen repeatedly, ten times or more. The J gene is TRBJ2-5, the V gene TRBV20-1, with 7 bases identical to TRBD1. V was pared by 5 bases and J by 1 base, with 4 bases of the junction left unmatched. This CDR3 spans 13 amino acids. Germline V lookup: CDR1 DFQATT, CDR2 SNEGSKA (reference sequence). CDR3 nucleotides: TGCAGTGCTCATTCAGGGGGCCAAGAGACCCAGTACTTC. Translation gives CSAHSGGQETQYF.

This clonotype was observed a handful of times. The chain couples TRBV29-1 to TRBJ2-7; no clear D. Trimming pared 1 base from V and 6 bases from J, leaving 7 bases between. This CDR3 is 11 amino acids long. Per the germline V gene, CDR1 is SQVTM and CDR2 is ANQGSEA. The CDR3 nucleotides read TGCAGCGTTGAAGGAGGCCCCGAGCAGTACTTC. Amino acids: CSVEGGPEQYF.

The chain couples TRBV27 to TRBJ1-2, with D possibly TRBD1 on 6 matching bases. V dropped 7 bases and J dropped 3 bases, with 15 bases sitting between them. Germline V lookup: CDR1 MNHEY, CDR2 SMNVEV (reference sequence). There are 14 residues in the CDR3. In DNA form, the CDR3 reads TGTGCCAGCATCTTGGACAGAGAATACTATGGCTACACCTTC. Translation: CASILDREYYGYTF.

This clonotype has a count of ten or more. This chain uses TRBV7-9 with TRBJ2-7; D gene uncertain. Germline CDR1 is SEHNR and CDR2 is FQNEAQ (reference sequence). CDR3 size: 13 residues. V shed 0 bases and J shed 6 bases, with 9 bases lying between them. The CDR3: CASSLAAVSEQYF. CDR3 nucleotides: TGTGCCAGCAGCTTAGCGGCGGTATCCGAGCAGTACTTC.

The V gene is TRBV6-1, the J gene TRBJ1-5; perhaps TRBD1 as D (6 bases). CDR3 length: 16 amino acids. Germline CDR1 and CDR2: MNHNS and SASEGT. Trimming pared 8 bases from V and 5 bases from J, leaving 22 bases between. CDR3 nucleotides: TGTGCCAGCGGCCGGGACACCGTCGCCCATTATCAGCCCCAGCATTTT. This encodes CASGRDTVAHYQPQHF.

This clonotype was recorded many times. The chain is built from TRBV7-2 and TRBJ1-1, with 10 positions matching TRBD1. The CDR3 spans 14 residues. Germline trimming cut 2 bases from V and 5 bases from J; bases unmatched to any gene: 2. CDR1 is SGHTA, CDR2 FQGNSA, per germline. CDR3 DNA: TGTGCCAGCAGCTTATGGACAGGGGGAACTGAAGCTTTCTTT. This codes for CASSLWTGGTEAFF.

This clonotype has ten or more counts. The DNA for the CDR3 is TGCGCCAGCAGCCCCCGGAGGACTAGCGGGAGGGCGAAAGTAAACGAGCAGTACTTC. Amino acid sequence: CASSPRRTSGRAKVNEQYF. The chain combines TRBV5-1 with TRBJ2-7, with 15 bases matching TRBD2. The ends lost 4 bases at V and 5 bases at J; junction bases unmatched: 16. Germline CDR1 reads SGHRS; CDR2 reads YFSETQ. The CDR3 is made up of 19 amino acids.

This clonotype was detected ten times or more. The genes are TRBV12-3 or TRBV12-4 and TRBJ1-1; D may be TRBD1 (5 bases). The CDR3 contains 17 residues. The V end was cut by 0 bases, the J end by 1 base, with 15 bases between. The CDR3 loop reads CASSLAFGGEGNTEAFF. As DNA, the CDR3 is TGTGCCAGCAGTTTAGCTTTCGGGGGGGAAGGGAACACTGAAGCTTTCTTT.

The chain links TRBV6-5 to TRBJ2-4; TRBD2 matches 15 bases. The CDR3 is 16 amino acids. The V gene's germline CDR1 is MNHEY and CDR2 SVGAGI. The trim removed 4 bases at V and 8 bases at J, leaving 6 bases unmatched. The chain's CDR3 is CASSWTSGRARDIQYF. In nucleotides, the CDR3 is TGTGCCAGCAGTTGGACTAGCGGGAGGGCCAGGGACATTCAGTACTTC.

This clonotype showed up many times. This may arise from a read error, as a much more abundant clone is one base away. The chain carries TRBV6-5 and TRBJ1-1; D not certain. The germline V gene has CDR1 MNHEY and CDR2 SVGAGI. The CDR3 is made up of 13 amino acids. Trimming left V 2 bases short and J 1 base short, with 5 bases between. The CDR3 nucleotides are TGTGCCAGCAGTTACACAGAGAACACTGAAGCTTTCTTT. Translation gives CASSYTENTEAFF.

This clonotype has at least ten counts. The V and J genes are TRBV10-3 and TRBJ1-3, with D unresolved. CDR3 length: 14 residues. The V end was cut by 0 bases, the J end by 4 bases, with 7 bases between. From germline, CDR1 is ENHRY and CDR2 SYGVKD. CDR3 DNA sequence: TGTGCCATCAGTGAGTCAGGAGGGGGAAACACCATATATTTT. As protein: CAISESGGGNTIYF.

CDR3: CASSQRQGNNTEAFF. The CDR3 nucleotides are TGTGCCAGCAGCCAGCGACAGGGTAATAACACTGAAGCTTTCTTT. The rearrangement links TRBV3-1 to TRBJ1-1; 7 nucleotides match TRBD1. Germline V gene lookup returns CDR1 LGHDT and CDR2 YNNKEL (reference sequence). The CDR3 is 15 residues long. The ends lost 3 bases at V and 2 bases at J; junction bases unmatched: 6. The full variable domain, in which reference TRBV3-1 and TRBJ1-1 provide the parts outside the CDR3, is DTAVSQTPKYLVTQMGNDKSIKCEQNLGHDTMYWYKQDSKKFLKIMFSYNNKELIINETVPNRFSPKSPDKAHLNLHINSLELGDSAVYFCASSQRQGNNTEAFFGQGTRLTVV.